This TCR beta chain derives from a study of cytomegalovirus exposure and HLA in healthy donors. Study-level results: A further, later analysis showed that HLA-associated TCR beta chains (compared with equally common others) were more clonally expanded. TRBV6-2, TRBV6-3 and some other V segments were excluded as indistinguishable.

CDR1 is SQVTM, CDR2 ANQGSEA, per germline. This CDR3 is 16 amino acids long. V gave up 0 bases and J gave up 5 bases; unmatched junction bases: 8. The PCR had 60 Vbeta and 13 Jbeta primers. Clones were read by immunoSEQ multiplex PCR, and TCRdb kept only the in-frame ones, dropping some. The table records some 170,000 clones, roughly 85% of them present only once. To note about this clone: Its antigen is currently unknown.

The chain has TRBV29-1 and TRBJ2-7, with 12 bases fitting TRBD2. The receptor's source is a man in his forties in good health and CMV-seropositive. The sequenced sample consisted of PBMCs. CDR3 bases: TGCAGCGTTGAAGATCTGAGACTAGCGGGAGAACACGAGCAGTACTTC. Amino acids: CSVEDLRLAGEHEQYF.